This is a list of T cell receptor beta chains from one sample in a study of cytomegalovirus exposure and HLA in healthy donors. The assay was immunoSEQ multiplex PCR, and TCRdb's table has in-frame clones only and misses some. The sample has roughly 220,000 clones; approximately 80% are singletons. The sample consisted of PBMCs. These receptors originate from a woman in her twenties or thirties in good health and CMV-seropositive. The CDR3 runs from the conserved cysteine through the conserved F or W. D genes are given only for firm matches. Clone size is shown for a subset of rows, as once, few, many or a class of expanded clone.

len	v_gene	d_gene	abundance	j_gene	CDR3aa	CDR3nt
12	TRBV29-1	NA	NA	TRBJ1-5	CSVGVPNQPQHF	TGCAGCGTTGGAGTTCCCAATCAGCCCCAGCATTTT
15	TRBV29-1	NA	NA	TRBJ1-2	CSVASDGQANYGYTF	TGCAGCGTTGCAAGTGACGGCCAAGCTAACTATGGCTACACCTTC
16	TRBV6-5	TRBD2	NA	TRBJ2-1	CASSLAGLAGEGEQFF	TGTGCCAGCAGTTTGGCCGGACTAGCGGGAGAAGGTGAGCAGTTCTTC
24	TRBV15	NA	NA	TRBJ1-2	CATSRGDLVDRYYRGDWSNYGYTF	TGTGCCACCAGCAGAGGCGATTTGGTGGATCGGTATTATCGAGGTGATTGGTCCAACTATGGCTACACCTTC
12	TRBV5-6	NA	NA	TRBJ1-2	CASSLAPLGYTF	TGTGCCAGCAGCTTGGCCCCATTGGGCTACACCTTC
16	TRBV27	TRBD1	NA	TRBJ2-5	CASSQRLGQGSETQYF	TGTGCCAGCAGCCAACGACTGGGACAGGGGAGTGAGACCCAGTACTTC
14	TRBV10-1	TRBD1	NA	TRBJ1-5	CASSPGTGDQPQHF	TGCGCCAGCAGCCCCGGGACAGGGGATCAGCCCCAGCATTTT
15	TRBV30	TRBD2	NA	TRBJ2-1	CAGGPGTSGSGEQFF	TGTGCCGGGGGTCCCGGGACTAGCGGGAGCGGTGAGCAGTTCTTC
13	TRBV5-6	NA	NA	TRBJ1-1	CASSLGMNTEAFF	TGTGCCAGCAGCTTGGGGATGAACACTGAAGCTTTCTTT
12	TRBV27	NA	once	TRBJ2-2	CASTHPGGELFF	TGTGCCAGCACCCACCCCGGAGGGGAGCTGTTTTTT
16	TRBV7-8	TRBD2	few	TRBJ2-7	CASSLVSSGSGYEQYF	TGTGCCAGCAGCTTAGTCTCTAGCGGGAGTGGTTACGAGCAGTACTTC
13	TRBV14	NA	NA	TRBJ1-2	CASSQGRNYGYTF	TGTGCCAGCAGCCAAGGGCGGAACTATGGCTACACCTTC
16	TRBV28	TRBD1	NA	TRBJ1-2	CASSSWGRGTHYGYTF	TGTGCCAGCAGTTCATGGGGCAGGGGGACCCACTATGGCTACACCTTC
15	TRBV10-1	NA	NA	TRBJ2-3	CASSESIGNTDTQYF	TGCGCCAGCAGTGAGTCGATTGGTAACACAGATACGCAGTATTTT
15	TRBV9	NA	NA	TRBJ1-2	CASSPPGGQSYGYTF	TGTGCCAGCAGCCCTCCGGGTGGCCAGAGCTATGGCTACACCTTC
14	TRBV5-6	NA	NA	TRBJ1-1	CASSLAPPNTEAFF	TGTGCCAGCAGCTTGGCCCCCCCGAACACTGAAGCTTTCTTT
17	TRBV30	TRBD1	NA	TRBJ1-3	CAWSVGQPTHDGNTIYF	TGTGCCTGGAGTGTGGGACAGCCTACACACGATGGAAACACCATATATTTT